This T cell receptor beta chain was identified during a study of blood T cell repertoires in COVID-19. Across the whole study: T cells, B-cell-depleted T cells, or PBMCs provided the cDNA or gDNA that served as material.

Measured with immunoSEQ multiplex PCR; TCRdb has only the in-frame clones, and not every one. The sample has over 90,000 clones, 85% to 90% seen once; the top ten hold about 3%. The germline V gene encodes CDR1 SGHNT and CDR2 YYREEE (reference sequence). V shed 4 bases, J shed 5 bases, and the junction held 8 bases outside the gene matches. The CDR3 covers 14 residues. The J gene is TRBJ2-7, the V gene TRBV5-4; 8 positions match TRBD1. Input material: peripheral blood. This TCR came from a man between 50 and 59 years old with active or convalescent COVID-19. CDR3 sequence: CASSPWTGMNEQYF. The CDR3 DNA reads TGTGCCAGCAGCCCTTGGACAGGGATGAACGAGCAGTACTTC.